Each of the 20 T cell receptor beta chains below was sequenced from the same sample in a study of cytotoxic CD8 clonotypes in ibrutinib-treated CLL. Only in-frame clones appear in the TCRdb table, and some are missing; sequencing was by immunoSEQ multiplex PCR. The data hold 45,000 to 55,000 clones, with more than 45% observed a single time. Source: PBMCs, taken after 12 months of ibrutinib treatment. The receptors originated from a human donor with chronic lymphocytic leukemia.

The chain carries TRBV6-1 and TRBJ1-4, with D unclear. The CDR3 consists of 14 residues. Trimming stripped 7 bases from V and 0 bases from J, with 9 bases between. The germline CDR1 and CDR2 sequences are MNHNS and SASEGT. DNA of the CDR3: TGTGCCAGCATTTCGGAGGCAACTAATGAAAAACTGTTTTTT. Translated: CASISEATNEKLFF.

The rearrangement links TRBV5-1 to TRBJ2-1; D ambiguous. This CDR3 has 15 amino acids. Germline V gene data show CDR1 as SGHRS and CDR2 as YFSETQ. Trimming removed 0 bases from V and 1 base from J, with 8 bases in between. This chain's CDR3 is CASSLGLPSYNEQFF. The CDR3 nucleotides are TGCGCCAGCAGCTTGGGACTCCCTTCCTACAATGAGCAGTTCTTC.

This chain uses TRBV6-1 with TRBJ2-5; 11 nucleotides line up with TRBD2. V shed 6 bases, J shed 2 bases, and the junction held 5 bases outside the gene matches. The CDR3 extends over 15 amino acids. CDR1 is MNHNS and CDR2 is SASEGT in the germline V gene. The CDR3: CASSRLAGTQETQYF. The DNA of the CDR3 is TGTGCCAGCAGCCGACTAGCGGGGACTCAAGAGACCCAGTACTTC.

The genes are TRBV28 and TRBJ1-1; 9 nucleotides align to TRBD1. Germline V lookup: CDR1 MDHEN, CDR2 SYDVKM. The CDR3 runs to 15 residues. Trimming took 6 bases from V and 3 from J; bases not matched to a gene: 8. In DNA form, the CDR3 reads TGTGCCAGCAGACCTACAGGGGGCGCGCACACTGAAGCTTTCTTT. Protein product: CASRPTGGAHTEAFF.

The J gene is TRBJ2-4, the V gene TRBV19; TRBD2 agrees at 11 bases. The J segment lost 6 bases and the V segment lost 4 bases, leaving 5 bases of the junction unmatched. This CDR3 comprises 15 residues. Germline V gene data show CDR1 as LNHDA and CDR2 as SQIVND (reference sequence). CDR3: CASSTPGLAVNIQYF. The CDR3 region has the DNA TGTGCCAGTAGTACCCCGGGACTAGCGGTAAACATTCAGTACTTC.

This clone was observed a handful of times. The chain combines TRBV28 with TRBJ2-7; D gene uncertain. The length of the CDR3 is 14 residues. The ends were cut back, 3 bases at V and 6 bases at J, with 15 bases in the middle. The germline V gene encodes CDR1 MDHEN and CDR2 SYDVKM. The DNA of the CDR3 is TGTGCCAGCAGTTTTCGGCCAGCTACGATCGAGCAGTACTTC. This encodes CASSFRPATIEQYF.

The gene calls are TRBV5-1 and TRBJ2-1; TRBD2 agrees at 10 bases. The V gene end was trimmed by 0 bases and the J gene end by 9 bases; junction bases not matched to a gene: 9. In germline, CDR1 is SGHRS, CDR2 YFSETQ. This CDR3 has 16 residues. CDR3 in DNA: TGCGCCAGCAGCTTGGCCGCAGCGGGAGGGCCCTCTGAGCAGTTCTTC. Its protein is CASSLAAAGGPSEQFF.

The chain couples TRBV7-9 to TRBJ2-3; maybe TRBD1 (6 bases). Trimming removed 2 bases from V and 3 bases from J, with 15 bases in between. CDR1 is SEHNR and CDR2 is FQNEAQ in the germline V gene (reference sequence). The length of the CDR3 is 16 residues. The CDR3 region is CASSLYRAFSTDTQYF. Here the CDR3 DNA reads TGTGCCAGCAGCTTATACAGGGCATTTAGTACAGATACGCAGTATTTT.

The chain employs TRBV2 and TRBJ2-2, with D perhaps being TRBD1 or TRBD2 (6 bases each). Germline V lookup: CDR1 SNHLY, CDR2 FYNNEI. The CDR3 runs 11 residues. Trimming took 11 bases from V and 6 from J, leaving 10 bases between them. CDR3 in DNA: TGTGCCCGAAGGGGGGCCGGGGAGCTGTTTTTT. It is translated as CARRGAGELFF.

This clone is judged medium-sized (0.01 to 0.1%). The chain joins TRBV30 to TRBJ1-3; D is unclear. V gave up 0 bases and J gave up 4 bases, with 4 bases separating them. The CDR3 length is 12 residues. CDR1 is GTSNPN, CDR2 SVGIG, per germline (reference sequence). CDR3 nucleotides: TGTGCCTGGAGTGTTTCAGGAAACACCATATATTTT. Its translation is CAWSVSGNTIYF.

This clone was recorded a few times. The J gene is TRBJ2-1, the V gene TRBV5-1; maybe TRBD2 (6 bases). In germline, CDR1 is SGHRS, CDR2 YFSETQ. This CDR3 contains 13 residues. The germline V and J ends were trimmed by 3 bases and 8 bases, with 12 bases remaining between them. This CDR3 is CASSSGLDYEQFF. The CDR3 nucleotides are TGCGCCAGCAGCTCGGGACTTGACTATGAGCAGTTCTTC.

This clone has just a few counts. This chain uses TRBV4-1 with TRBJ1-2, with unresolved D. The CDR3 extends over 15 amino acids. The germline V gene has CDR1 MGHRA and CDR2 YSYEKL. V lost 1 base to trimming and J lost 1 base, with 10 bases between them. CDR3 in amino acids: CASSQVVSNNYGYTF. DNA for the CDR3: TGCGCCAGCAGCCAAGTTGTCAGTAATAACTATGGCTACACCTTC.

The CDR3 DNA is TGTGCCAGTACCCGCCCACAGGGTATCTCTGGAAACACCATATATTTT. Translated, it gives CASTRPQGISGNTIYF. The chain employs TRBV19 and TRBJ1-3, with a weak D call TRBD1 (6 bases). The CDR3 contains 16 residues. The V gene lost 7 bases and the J gene lost 0 bases, with 16 bases spanning the gap. Germline V gene sequence: CDR1 LNHDA, CDR2 SQIVND (reference sequence). Drawing the rest from reference TRBV19 and TRBJ1-3, the complete variable domain is DGGITQSPKYLFRKEGQNVTLSCEQNLNHDAMYWYRQDPGQGLRLIYYSQIVNDFQKGDIAEGYSVSREKKESFPLTVTSAQKNPTAFYLCASTRPQGISGNTIYFGEGSWLTVV.

The chain links TRBV9 to TRBJ1-5; no clear D. Germline V gene lookup returns CDR1 SGDLS and CDR2 YYNGEE. The length of the CDR3 is 14 residues. V was shortened by 0 bases and J by 6 bases, with 10 bases between the two germline ends. CDR3 in amino acids: CASSVGEGSQPQHF. The CDR3 DNA is TGTGCCAGCAGCGTAGGGGAGGGTAGTCAGCCCCAGCATTTT. Full variable domain (rest looked up from reference TRBV9 and TRBJ1-5): DSGVTQTPKHLITATGQRVTLRCSPRSGDLSVYWYQQSLDQGLQFLIQYYNGEERAKGNILERFSAQQFPDLHSELNLSSLELGDSALYFCASSVGEGSQPQHFGDGTRLSIL.

This chain connects TRBV7-9 to TRBJ1-3; D is uncertain. CDR3 length: 14 amino acids. Germline V CDR1 and CDR2: SEHNR, FQNEAQ (reference sequence). V lost 3 bases and J lost 2, with 8 bases in between. For the CDR3, the DNA is TGTGCCAGCAGCTTTTTGACCACTGGAAACACCATATATTTT. Its translation is CASSFLTTGNTIYF.

The chain carries TRBV7-8 and TRBJ2-2, with 13 positions matching TRBD2. This CDR3 has 18 residues. The V gene's germline CDR1 is SGHVS and CDR2 FQNEAQ. Trimming removed 3 bases from V and 2 bases from J; junction bases left unmatched: 6. CDR3 amino acids: CASSFGLAGAANTGELFF. CDR3 sequence (DNA): TGTGCCAGCAGCTTCGGACTAGCGGGAGCCGCTAACACCGGGGAGCTGTTTTTT.

The gene calls are TRBV6-6 and TRBJ1-2; TRBD1 agrees at 8 bases. CDR3 length: 14 amino acids. In germline, CDR1 is MNHNY, CDR2 SVGAGI (reference sequence). With 5 bases clipped from V and 5 bases from J, the junction kept 7 bases outside the gene matches. The CDR3 loop reads CASSNPGQGYGYTF. CDR3 nucleotide sequence: TGTGCCAGCAGTAACCCCGGACAGGGTTATGGCTACACCTTC.

This clone was observed many times. The V call is TRBV10-3, the J call TRBJ1-6, with 9 nucleotides matching TRBD1. The V segment lost 3 bases and the J segment 4 bases; nucleotides outside the gene matches: 1. Germline V gene data show CDR1 as ENHRY and CDR2 as SYGVKD. This CDR3 comprises 15 residues. The CDR3 bases are TGTGCCATCAGTGATGGACAGGGGTATAATTCACCCCTCCACTTT. Translation: CAISDGQGYNSPLHF.

V is TRBV6-6 and J is TRBJ2-5; D call uncertain. The CDR3 has 14 amino acids. The germline CDR1 and CDR2 sequences are MNHNY and SVGAGI (reference sequence). The V and J ends lost 5 bases and 2 bases respectively, with 12 bases between them. The chain's CDR3 is CASSGRSAQETQYF. The CDR3 DNA reads TGTGCCAGCAGTGGCCGGAGCGCACAAGAGACCCAGTACTTC.

There are a few counts of this clone. The rearrangement joins TRBV29-1 to TRBJ2-2, with TRBD2 matching over 8 bases. CDR1 and CDR2 from the germline V gene are SQVTM and ANQGSEA. J lost 1 base, V lost 7 bases, and 11 bases had no gene match. This CDR3 is built from 16 residues. The DNA of the CDR3 is TGCAGCGCCCAAGGGTGGCTAGCGGGGAACACCGGGGAGCTGTTTTTT. Translation: CSAQGWLAGNTGELFF.